The 7 T cell receptor beta chains given below trace back to one sample, sequenced in a study of human T cells and chemical hapten exposure. As to time point: pre-sensitization, week 0. Indicated treatment: therapeutic diphenylcyclopropenone sensitization with weekly scalp DPC. TCRdb ran MiXCR on the RACE reads and lists one entry per CDR3 protein. The sample records tens of thousands of distinct CDR3 sequences, 14% being singletons. The sequencing used whole blood, collected in connection with sensitization to the hapten diphenylcyclopropenone (DPC). These receptors all come from a woman aged 45-65 years with alopecia areata. Some clones in this sample may be carry-over from other donors' samples.

This clonotype was counted many times. The chain employs TRBV6-5 and TRBJ2-3; TRBD2 agrees at 10 bases. CDR3 size: 16 residues. Trimming took 5 bases from V and 0 from J; bases not matched to a gene: 5. Per the germline V gene, CDR1 is MNHEY and CDR2 is SVGAGI. The CDR3 DNA sequence: TGTGCCAGCAGTACCTCTAGCGGGAGTAGCACAGATACGCAGTATTTT. This gives the protein CASSTSSGSSTDTQYF.

This clonotype was recorded at least ten times. The V call is TRBV20-1, the J call TRBJ2-1; 11 nucleotides align to TRBD2. Germline V gene lookup returns CDR1 DFQATT and CDR2 SNEGSKA (reference sequence). Germline trimming cut 2 bases from V and 2 bases from J; bases unmatched to any gene: 5. CDR3 size: 16 residues. CDR3 region: CSARLPGLAAYNEQFF. CDR3 bases: TGCAGTGCTAGATTGCCGGGACTAGCGGCCTACAATGAGCAGTTCTTC.

A few counts support this clonotype. V is TRBV2 and J is TRBJ1-1; 9 bases fit TRBD1. The V and J ends lost 0 bases and 4 bases, in that order; junction bases with no gene match: 6. The germline gives CDR1 SNHLY, CDR2 FYNNEI. The CDR3 spans 16 residues. The CDR3 nucleotides read TGTGCCAGCAGTGAAGCCCTGACAGGGGGAGGCACTGAAGCTTTCTTT. Its protein is CASSEALTGGGTEAFF.

The genes are TRBV20-1 and TRBJ2-1; D ambiguous. The CDR3 has 16 amino acids. The germline CDR1 and CDR2 sequences are DFQATT and SNEGSKA (reference sequence). Trimming took 2 bases from V and 2 from J, leaving 16 bases between them. The CDR3 sequence is CSARPAGPVAYNEQFF. The CDR3 bases are TGCAGTGCTAGACCGGCCGGGCCGGTGGCCTACAATGAGCAGTTCTTC.

The gene calls are TRBV30 and TRBJ1-2, with D hard to call. The V gene's germline CDR1 is GTSNPN and CDR2 SVGIG (reference sequence). The CDR3 is made up of 16 amino acids. Trimming removed 0 bases at V and 0 bases at J, with 14 bases between. This chain's CDR3 is CAWSVTETKANYGYTF. Written as DNA, the CDR3 is TGTGCCTGGAGTGTAACAGAAACGAAAGCTAACTATGGCTACACCTTC.

In this sample, this clonotype turned up a few times. The chain carries TRBV6-2 or TRBV6-3 and TRBJ1-1, with D unclear. CDR1 and CDR2 from the germline V gene are MNHEY and SVGEGT. The V end lost 0 bases, the J end lost 0 bases, and 8 bases lay between the germline ends. This CDR3 region has 15 residues. The CDR3 DNA follows: TGTGCCAGCAGTTACTCGACCGTGATGAACACTGAAGCTTTCTTT. Translated, it gives CASSYSTVMNTEAFF.

This clonotype was observed a handful of times. The rearrangement uses TRBV5-1 and TRBJ2-2; 8 bases align to TRBD2. CDR3 length: 16 amino acids. V shed 1 base and J 3 bases; nucleotides not matched to a gene: 5. CDR1 SGHRS and CDR2 YFSETQ come from the germline V gene. This CDR3 reads CASSLSAGGYTGELFF. The CDR3 coding sequence is TGCGCCAGCAGCTTGAGTGCGGGAGGATACACCGGGGAGCTGTTTTTT. The whole variable domain, filled in from reference TRBV5-1 and TRBJ2-2, reads KAGVTQTPRYLIKTRGQQVTLSCSPISGHRSVSWYQQTPGQGLQFLFEYFSETQRNKGNFPGRFSGRQFSNSRSEMNVSTLELGDSALYLCASSLSAGGYTGELFFGEGSRLTVL.